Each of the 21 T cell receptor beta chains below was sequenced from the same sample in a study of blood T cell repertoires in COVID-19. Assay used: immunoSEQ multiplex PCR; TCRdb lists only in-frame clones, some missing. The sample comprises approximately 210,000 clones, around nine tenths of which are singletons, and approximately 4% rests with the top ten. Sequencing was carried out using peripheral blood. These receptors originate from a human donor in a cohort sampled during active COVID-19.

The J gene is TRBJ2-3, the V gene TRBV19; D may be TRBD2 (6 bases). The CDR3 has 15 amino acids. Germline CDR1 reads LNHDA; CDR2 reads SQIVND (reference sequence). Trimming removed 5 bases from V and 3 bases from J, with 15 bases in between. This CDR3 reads CASSPRESVTDTQYF. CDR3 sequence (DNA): TGTGCCAGTAGTCCCCGGGAGTCAGTGACAGATACGCAGTATTTT.

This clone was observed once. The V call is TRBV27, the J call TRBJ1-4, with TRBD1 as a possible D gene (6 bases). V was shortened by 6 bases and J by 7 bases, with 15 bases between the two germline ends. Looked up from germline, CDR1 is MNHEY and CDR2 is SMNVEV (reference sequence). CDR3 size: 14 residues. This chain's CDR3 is CASRATGWAEKLFF. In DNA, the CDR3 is TGTGCCAGCAGAGCGACAGGTTGGGCTGAAAAACTGTTTTTT.

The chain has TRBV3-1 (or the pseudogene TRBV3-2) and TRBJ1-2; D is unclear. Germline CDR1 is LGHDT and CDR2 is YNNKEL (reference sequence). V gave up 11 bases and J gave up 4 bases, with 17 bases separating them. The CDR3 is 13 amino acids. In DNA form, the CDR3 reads TGTGCCCCCCACCCGGGTCCCCCCTATGGCTACACCTTC. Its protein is CAPHPGPPYGYTF.

CDR3 DNA: TGTGCCAGTAGTAAGGGGGATGGGTCAACCGGGGAGCTGTTTTTT. It yields the protein CASSKGDGSTGELFF. The chain is built from TRBV19 and TRBJ2-2; D possibly corresponds to TRBD1 (6 bases). The length of the CDR3 is 15 residues. V lost 4 bases and J 5 bases, leaving 14 bases between the germline ends. Germline values: CDR1 LNHDA, CDR2 SQIVND (reference sequence).

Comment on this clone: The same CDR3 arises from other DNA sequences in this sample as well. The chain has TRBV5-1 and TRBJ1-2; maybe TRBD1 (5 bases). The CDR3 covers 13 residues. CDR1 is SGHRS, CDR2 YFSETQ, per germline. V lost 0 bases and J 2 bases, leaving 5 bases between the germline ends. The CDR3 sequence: CASSLDRNYGYTF. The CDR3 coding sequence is TGCGCCAGCAGCTTGGACAGGAACTATGGCTACACCTTC.

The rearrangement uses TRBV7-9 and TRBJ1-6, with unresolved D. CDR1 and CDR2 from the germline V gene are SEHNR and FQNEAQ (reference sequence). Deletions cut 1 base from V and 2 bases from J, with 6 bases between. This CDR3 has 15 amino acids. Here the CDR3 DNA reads TGTGCCAGCAGCTTAGGCGCGGCCTATAATTCACCCCTCCACTTT. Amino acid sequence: CASSLGAAYNSPLHF.

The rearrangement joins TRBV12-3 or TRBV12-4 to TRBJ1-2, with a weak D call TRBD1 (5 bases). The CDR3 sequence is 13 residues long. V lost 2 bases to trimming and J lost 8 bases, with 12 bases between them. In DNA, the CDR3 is TGTGCCAGCAGTTTAAGGGGTTTTGGCGGCTACACCTTC. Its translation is CASSLRGFGGYTF.

The CDR3 reads CASSVAGGLGSPLHF. CDR3 nucleotide sequence: TGTGCCAGCAGCGTGGCAGGGGGCTTAGGATCACCCCTCCACTTT. The J gene is TRBJ1-6, the V gene TRBV9; 8 bases agree with TRBD1. Losses at the gene ends were 2 bases for V and 10 bases for J; bases not matched to a gene: 8. In germline, CDR1 is SGDLS, CDR2 YYNGEE. The CDR3 is 15 residues long. Supplemented by reference TRBV9 and TRBJ1-6, the full variable domain reads DSGVTQTPKHLITATGQRVTLRCSPRSGDLSVYWYQQSLDQGLQFLIQYYNGEERAKGNILERFSAQQFPDLHSELNLSSLELGDSALYFCASSVAGGLGSPLHFGNGTRLTVT.

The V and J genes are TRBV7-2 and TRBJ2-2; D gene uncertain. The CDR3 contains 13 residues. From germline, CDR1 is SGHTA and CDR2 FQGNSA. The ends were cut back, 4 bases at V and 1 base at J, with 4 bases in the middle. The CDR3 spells CASSYGNTGELFF. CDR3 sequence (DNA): TGTGCCAGCAGCTACGGGAACACCGGGGAGCTGTTTTTT.

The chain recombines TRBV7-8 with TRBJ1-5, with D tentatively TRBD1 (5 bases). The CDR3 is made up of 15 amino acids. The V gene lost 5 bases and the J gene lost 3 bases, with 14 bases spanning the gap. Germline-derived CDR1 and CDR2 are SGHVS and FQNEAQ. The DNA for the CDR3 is TGTGCCAGCAGCCCAGACAGTTTCGTCAATCAGCCCCAGCATTTT. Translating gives CASSPDSFVNQPQHF.

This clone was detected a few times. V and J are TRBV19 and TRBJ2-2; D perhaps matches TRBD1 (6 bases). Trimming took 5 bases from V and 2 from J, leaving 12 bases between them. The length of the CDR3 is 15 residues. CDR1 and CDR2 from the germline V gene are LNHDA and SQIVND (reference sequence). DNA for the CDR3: TGTGCCAGTAGTGCCTACAGGGAAAACACCGGGGAGCTGTTTTTT. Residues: CASSAYRENTGELFF. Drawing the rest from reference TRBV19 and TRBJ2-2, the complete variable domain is DGGITQSPKYLFRKEGQNVTLSCEQNLNHDAMYWYRQDPGQGLRLIYYSQIVNDFQKGDIAEGYSVSREKKESFPLTVTSAQKNPTAFYLCASSAYRENTGELFFGEGSRLTVL.

The DNA for the CDR3 is TGTGCCAGCAGCTTGTGGCAGGGGCATGGCTACACCTTC. Encoded protein: CASSLWQGHGYTF. This chain links TRBV5-8 with TRBJ1-2, with a weak D call TRBD1 (6 bases). The germline V and J ends were trimmed by 1 base and 6 bases, with 10 bases remaining between them. Germline V gene lookup returns CDR1 SGHTS and CDR2 YDEGEE. The CDR3 is made up of 13 amino acids.

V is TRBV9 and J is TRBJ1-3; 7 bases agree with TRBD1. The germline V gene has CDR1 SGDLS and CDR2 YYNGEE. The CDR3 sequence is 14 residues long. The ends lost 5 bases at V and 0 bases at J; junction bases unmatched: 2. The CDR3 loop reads CASSGTDSGNTIYF. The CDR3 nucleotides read TGTGCCAGCAGTGGGACAGACTCTGGAAACACCATATATTTT.

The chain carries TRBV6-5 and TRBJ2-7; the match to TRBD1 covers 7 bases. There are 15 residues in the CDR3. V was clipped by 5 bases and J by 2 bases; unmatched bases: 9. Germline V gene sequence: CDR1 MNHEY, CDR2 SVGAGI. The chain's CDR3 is CASSRAADRAYEQYF. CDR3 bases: TGTGCCAGCAGTCGCGCCGCCGACAGGGCCTACGAGCAGTACTTC.

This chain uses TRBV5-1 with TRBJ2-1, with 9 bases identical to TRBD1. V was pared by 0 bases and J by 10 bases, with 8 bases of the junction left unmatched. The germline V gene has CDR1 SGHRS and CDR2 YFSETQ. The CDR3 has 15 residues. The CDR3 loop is CASSLEQGALGEQFF. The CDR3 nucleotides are TGCGCCAGCAGCTTGGAACAGGGGGCCCTAGGAGAGCAGTTCTTC.

CDR3 protein: CAWSGRAYEQYF. CDR3 in DNA: TGTGCCTGGAGTGGACGGGCCTACGAGCAGTACTTC. This chain joins TRBV30 and TRBJ2-7, with no clear D. The CDR3 covers 12 residues. Trimming removed 1 base from V and 2 bases from J, with 6 bases in between. The germline CDR1 and CDR2 sequences are GTSNPN and SVGIG (reference sequence).

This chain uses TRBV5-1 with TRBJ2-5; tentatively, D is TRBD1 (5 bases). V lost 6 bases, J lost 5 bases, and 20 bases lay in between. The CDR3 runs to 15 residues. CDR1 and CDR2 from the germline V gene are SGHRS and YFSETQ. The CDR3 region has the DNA TGCGCCAGCAAATCGGACCCCACCCAGGGTGAGACCCAGTACTTC. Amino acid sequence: CASKSDPTQGETQYF.

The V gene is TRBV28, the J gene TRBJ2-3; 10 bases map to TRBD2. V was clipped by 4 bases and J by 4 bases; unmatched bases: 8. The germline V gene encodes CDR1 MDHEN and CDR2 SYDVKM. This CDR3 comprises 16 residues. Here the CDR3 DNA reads TGTGCCAGCAGTTCCCTCAGCGGGAGGGGCGCAGATACGCAGTATTTT. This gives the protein CASSSLSGRGADTQYF.

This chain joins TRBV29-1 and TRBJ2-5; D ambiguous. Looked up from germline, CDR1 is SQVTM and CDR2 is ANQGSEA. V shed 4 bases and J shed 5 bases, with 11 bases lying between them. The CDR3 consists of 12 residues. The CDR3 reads CSVAVVRETQYF. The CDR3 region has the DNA TGCAGCGTTGCTGTGGTCCGGGAGACCCAGTACTTC.

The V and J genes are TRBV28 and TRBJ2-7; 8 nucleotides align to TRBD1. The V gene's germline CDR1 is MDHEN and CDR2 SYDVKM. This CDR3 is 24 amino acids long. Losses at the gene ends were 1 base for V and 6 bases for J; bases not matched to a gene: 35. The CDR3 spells CASSLSQGAGWDFFLSSSLGEQYF. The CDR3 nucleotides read TGTGCCAGCAGTTTATCTCAGGGGGCGGGTTGGGATTTCTTTTTGTCCTCTAGTCTGGGCGAGCAGTACTTC.

The CDR3 protein is CSVEGGGHYGYTF. In DNA form, the CDR3 reads TGCAGCGTTGAAGGGGGGGGGCACTATGGCTACACCTTC. The chain uses TRBV29-1 and TRBJ1-2, with a tentative D call TRBD1 (6 bases). The CDR3 loop spans 13 amino acids. Trimming removed 1 base from V and 3 bases from J, with 9 bases in between. Germline V CDR1 and CDR2: SQVTM, ANQGSEA.